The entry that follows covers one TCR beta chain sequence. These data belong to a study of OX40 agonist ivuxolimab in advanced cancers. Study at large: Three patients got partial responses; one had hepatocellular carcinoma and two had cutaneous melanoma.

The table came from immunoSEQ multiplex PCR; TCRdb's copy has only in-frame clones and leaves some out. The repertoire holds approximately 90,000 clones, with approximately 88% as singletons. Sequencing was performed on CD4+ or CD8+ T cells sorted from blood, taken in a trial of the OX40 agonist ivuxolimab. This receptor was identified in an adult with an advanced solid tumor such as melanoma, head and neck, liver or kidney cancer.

The CDR3 here is CASSPRRTDNEQFF. The CDR3 bases are TGTGCCAGCAGCCCCCGACGAACCGACAATGAGCAGTTCTTC. The chain carries TRBV7-2 and TRBJ2-1; D remains ambiguous. CDR3 length equals 14 residues. The germline V gene has CDR1 SGHTA and CDR2 FQGNSA. V gave up 5 bases and J gave up 5 bases, with 13 bases separating them.